This TCR beta chain was identified in a study of blood T cell repertoires in COVID-19. Study information: Italy, Spain and the United States were the sources of the convalescent and acute COVID-19 samples. PBMCs, B-cell-depleted T cells, or T cells provided the cDNA or gDNA that made up the material.

Germline V gene lookup returns CDR1 LNHDA and CDR2 SQIVND (reference sequence). V lost 7 bases to trimming and J lost 1 base; unmatched junction nucleotides: 7. The CDR3 sequence is 15 residues long. Authors' data handling: By means of reference gene primer amplification, nucleated cell counts were estimated. Measured with immunoSEQ multiplex PCR; TCRdb has only the in-frame clones, and not every one. The DNA was the basis for D and trimming; V, J and clone size are from that table. The sample records 170,000 or so clones, 75% to 90% being singletons. The TCR was taken from a woman in her sixties or seventies with acute or convalescent COVID-19. The V call is TRBV19, the J call TRBJ1-3; 7 bases map to TRBD1. Sequencing was done on a sample of peripheral blood. The CDR3 region is CASNPQGRSGNTIYF. In nucleotides, the CDR3 is TGTGCCAGTAACCCACAGGGGAGGTCTGGAAACACCATATATTTT.